The T cell receptor beta chain under discussion was sequenced for a study of technical replicates of blood from a handful of donors. Measured with immunoSEQ multiplex PCR; TCRdb has only the in-frame clones, and not every one. The sample gives 75,000 to 85,000 clones, roughly 95% of which show up once; around 0.39% is in the top ten. After removal of 1 base from V and 1 base from J, the junction contained 6 bases not matched to a gene. This CDR3 has 16 residues. Germline V lookup: CDR1 SGHKS, CDR2 YYEKEE (reference sequence). This receptor was obtained from a human donor in good health. The genes are TRBV5-5 and TRBJ1-2; 8 bases line up with TRBD1. The sample taken for sequencing was T cells isolated from PBMCs. The CDR3 DNA reads TGTGCCAGCAGCTTGTCCCCGACAGGGGTTAACTATGGCTACACCTTC. It encodes CASSLSPTGVNYGYTF.